These 24 T cell receptor beta chains share one sample of origin, sequenced in a study of T-cell memory formation after mild COVID-19. Using its own MiXCR run on the 5' RACE reads, TCRdb lists one record per CDR3 protein. The sample has 410,000 or so distinct CDR3 sequences; roughly a quarter are singletons. The sequencing sample was made of PBMCs or a T cell subset sorted from them (not recorded which). All receptors come from an adult woman who had mild COVID-19 (a few samples of this study predate the infection). Cell type and time point are not known.

The J gene is TRBJ1-4, the V gene TRBV4-1; the match to TRBD1 covers 7 bases. Germline trimming cut 0 bases from V and 5 bases from J; bases unmatched to any gene: 6. The CDR3 loop spans 16 amino acids. The germline V gene encodes CDR1 MGHRA and CDR2 YSYEKL. This CDR3 is CASSQDPAGGNEKLFF. DNA of the CDR3: TGCGCCAGCAGCCAAGATCCGGCAGGGGGAAATGAAAAACTGTTTTTT.

This clonotype was seen more than once but under ten times. The V and J genes are TRBV24-1 and TRBJ2-5; D is unresolved. Between the trimmed V and J ends, which lost 4 bases and 0 bases, there was a span of 14 bases. The CDR3 is 16 amino acids. Germline CDR1 and CDR2: KGHDR and SFDVKD. As DNA, the CDR3 is TGTGCCACCAGTGACCGCGGACCTACGTACCAAGAGACCCAGTACTTC. Amino acid sequence: CATSDRGPTYQETQYF.

The CDR3 is CATGGYEQFF. DNA for the CDR3: TGTGCCACGGGGGGTTATGAGCAGTTCTTC. The chain uses TRBV6-5 and TRBJ2-1; 7 bases line up with TRBD2. Germline assignment: CDR1 MNHEY and CDR2 SVGAGI. Trimming took 10 bases from V and 8 from J; bases not matched to a gene: 2. This CDR3 contains 10 residues.

The chain links TRBV7-9 to TRBJ1-2, with 10 bases fitting TRBD1. The CDR3 is 14 amino acids. The V segment lost 5 bases and the J segment 8 bases; nucleotides outside the gene matches: 8. Per the germline V gene, CDR1 is SEHNR and CDR2 is FQNEAQ (reference sequence). CDR3 in amino acids: CASSVRGQGEGYTF. For the CDR3, the DNA is TGTGCCAGCAGCGTCCGTGGACAGGGGGAAGGCTACACCTTC.

This clonotype was observed a few times. The chain uses TRBV19 and TRBJ2-7, with TRBD2 as a possible D gene (5 bases). The CDR3 covers 11 residues. The ends were cut back, 8 bases at V and 3 bases at J, with 8 bases in the middle. Germline V gives CDR1 LNHDA, CDR2 SQIVND (reference sequence). Here the CDR3 reads CASGEFYEQYF. The CDR3, as DNA: TGTGCCAGTGGGGAGTTCTACGAGCAGTACTTC.

The gene calls are TRBV7-2 and TRBJ2-7; maybe TRBD1 (6 bases). The V end was cut by 5 bases, the J end by 3 bases, with 11 bases between. This CDR3 spans 13 amino acids. Germline V gene sequence: CDR1 SGHTA, CDR2 FQGNSA. CDR3 in DNA: TGTGCCAGCAGCCAGCGGACAGACTACGAGCAGTACTTC. It yields the protein CASSQRTDYEQYF.

This clonotype was counted ten times or more. The chain links TRBV4-1 to TRBJ2-2, with D possibly being TRBD1 or TRBD2 (5 bases each). Trimming took 4 bases from V and 5 from J, leaving 20 bases between them. CDR3 size: 17 residues. Germline values: CDR1 MGHRA, CDR2 YSYEKL. DNA of the CDR3: TGCGCCAGCAGCCCCCTGGTAGCGAGGGGCCGGACCGGGGAGCTGTTTTTT. This gives the protein CASSPLVARGRTGELFF.

V gene TRBV29-1 combines with J gene TRBJ1-2; maybe TRBD1 (5 bases). CDR1 and CDR2 from the germline V gene are SQVTM and ANQGSEA. This CDR3 comprises 12 residues. Deletions cut 4 bases from V and 8 bases from J, with 14 bases between. The CDR3 spells CSVVEPGAGYTF. DNA of the CDR3: TGCAGCGTTGTTGAGCCCGGGGCCGGCTACACCTTC.

This clonotype was seen a few times. The V gene is TRBV7-3, the J gene TRBJ1-2; 11 positions match TRBD1. Unmatched junction bases numbered 2, after V lost 4 bases and J lost 7 bases. The CDR3 runs 13 residues. Germline loops: CDR1 SGHTA, CDR2 FQGTGA. For the CDR3, the DNA is TGTGCCAGCAGCTCCGGGACAGGGGGTGGCTACACCTTC. Its protein is CASSSGTGGGYTF. Full variable domain (missing parts from reference TRBV7-3 and TRBJ1-2): GAGVSQTPSNKVTEKGKYVELRCDPISGHTALYWYRQSLGQGPEFLIYFQGTGAADDSGLPNDRFFAVRPEGSVSTLKIQRTERGDSAVYLCASSSGTGGGYTFGSGTRLTVV.

CDR3 sequence: CASSSAGYTGLRTSDTQYF. The DNA of the CDR3 is TGTGCCAGCAGCTCTGCAGGGTATACGGGCCTCAGAACTTCAGATACGCAGTATTTT. V gene TRBV7-2 combines with J gene TRBJ2-3; a weak D match, TRBD1 (5 bases). The CDR3 loop spans 19 amino acids. Trimming shortened V by 4 bases and J by 4 bases, and 27 bases separated the two germline ends. Germline assignment: CDR1 SGHTA and CDR2 FQGNSA.

The sample holds many counts of this clonotype. V and J are TRBV2 and TRBJ1-4; D perhaps matches TRBD1 (6 bases). Germline V gene data show CDR1 as SNHLY and CDR2 as FYNNEI. V was pared by 3 bases and J by 0 bases, with 11 bases between. The CDR3 is 16 residues long. CDR3 in amino acids: CASSEWTEPTNEKLFF. CDR3 in DNA: TGTGCCAGCAGTGAGTGGACAGAACCAACTAATGAAAAACTGTTTTTT.

The rearrangement links TRBV12-3 or TRBV12-4 to TRBJ2-5; 9 bases are a match to TRBD1. The CDR3 sequence is 15 residues long. The junction had 7 bases not matched to a gene; V was cut back by 6 bases and J by 2 bases. The CDR3 coding sequence is TGTGCCAGCAGCGAGACAGGGGGTGGTCAAGAGACCCAGTACTTC. Translation gives CASSETGGGQETQYF.

This clonotype was observed a single time. The chain is built from TRBV6-6 and TRBJ2-1; 9 nucleotides match TRBD2. Germline CDR1 is MNHNY and CDR2 is SVGAGI (reference sequence). This CDR3 is 14 amino acids long. V trimming: 7 bases; J trimming: 5 bases; junction bases outside the gene matches: 6. The CDR3 spells CASNLAGRNNEQFF. Here the CDR3 DNA reads TGTGCCAGCAATCTAGCGGGACGAAACAATGAGCAGTTCTTC.

The chain employs TRBV12-3 or TRBV12-4 and TRBJ2-2; weak D call: TRBD1 (5 bases). CDR3 length equals 14 residues. The germline V and J ends were trimmed by 3 bases and 7 bases, with 12 bases remaining between them. CDR3 nucleotide sequence: TGTGCCAGCAGTTTTACCCAAGGGGTCGGGGAGCTGTTTTTT. Residues: CASSFTQGVGELFF.

A few counts support this clonotype. CDR3 coding DNA: TGTGCCAGCAGCCCACCGGGGGTACGGACCTACGAGCAGTACTTC. It yields the protein CASSPPGVRTYEQYF. This sequence joins TRBV11-3 and TRBJ2-7; perhaps TRBD2 as D (6 bases). V lost 5 bases and J lost 2, with 16 bases in between. The CDR3 is 15 residues long. In germline, CDR1 is SGHNT, CDR2 YENEEA.

The chain is built from TRBV29-1 and TRBJ2-1, with 9 nucleotides matching TRBD2. The trim removed 8 bases at V and 9 bases at J, leaving 11 bases unmatched. This CDR3 region has 13 residues. Germline values: CDR1 SQVTM, CDR2 ANQGSEA. CDR3 sequence: CSLKGGGAGEQFF. In DNA form, the CDR3 reads TGCAGCCTCAAGGGCGGGGGGGCAGGTGAGCAGTTCTTC.

For this clonotype: With a much larger clone just one base away, this may be a read error. The rearrangement uses TRBV7-9 and TRBJ1-1, with 8 bases identical to TRBD1. With V trimmed by 4 bases and J by 7 bases, 8 bases remained unmatched. Germline V gene data show CDR1 as SEHNR and CDR2 as FQNEAQ (reference sequence). The CDR3 consists of 14 residues. The CDR3 DNA reads TGTGCCAGCAGCTCCGTGACAGGGGCCATTGAAGCTTTCTTT. As protein: CASSSVTGAIEAFF.

This clonotype has more than one count but fewer than ten. Here the CDR3 DNA reads TGTGCCAGCTCCCCCGGAGGGGGGCACGGGGATACGCAGTATTTT. Amino acid sequence: CASSPGGGHGDTQYF. The chain combines TRBV18 with TRBJ2-3; tentatively, D is TRBD1 or TRBD2 (6 bases each). In germline, CDR1 is KGHSH, CDR2 LQKENI. There are 15 residues in the CDR3. The V and J ends lost 6 bases and 6 bases respectively, with 19 bases between them.

This clonotype was counted only a few times. The J gene is TRBJ2-1, the V gene TRBV7-6; tentatively, D is TRBD1 (6 bases). The V end was cut by 5 bases, the J end by 5 bases, with 13 bases between. In germline, CDR1 is SGHVS, CDR2 FNYEAQ. CDR3 size: 14 residues. CDR3 residues: CASSRTANNNEQFF. CDR3 in DNA: TGTGCCAGCAGCCGGACAGCCAATAACAATGAGCAGTTCTTC.

This clonotype has a handful of counts. This chain's CDR3 is CASSPTGADTGELFF. Written as DNA, the CDR3 is TGCGCCAGCAGCCCGACAGGGGCGGACACCGGGGAGCTGTTTTTT. The chain couples TRBV5-1 to TRBJ2-2; TRBD1 agrees at 8 bases. With V trimmed by 4 bases and J by 3 bases, 5 bases remained unmatched. This CDR3 has 15 amino acids. The germline V gene encodes CDR1 SGHRS and CDR2 YFSETQ.

This clonotype was found a few times. The chain employs TRBV5-6 and TRBJ2-7, with a tentative D call TRBD1 (5 bases). CDR1 SGHDT and CDR2 YYEEEE come from the germline V gene. This CDR3 comprises 12 residues. V was trimmed by 4 bases and J by 4 bases, leaving 9 bases between them. The CDR3 DNA follows: TGTGCCAGCAGCCCAAACAGGTACGAGCAGTACTTC. Translated, it gives CASSPNRYEQYF.

The chain joins TRBV4-1 to TRBJ2-1, with D perhaps matching TRBD1 (6 bases). V dropped 0 bases and J dropped 10 bases, with 16 bases sitting between them. Germline CDR1 reads MGHRA; CDR2 reads YSYEKL. This CDR3 is built from 15 residues. The CDR3 DNA reads TGCGCCAGCAGCCAAGATTCGTCCTCAGGGGCCGAGCAGTTCTTC. Its translation: CASSQDSSSGAEQFF.

This CDR3 is CATSDLEPGEYNEQFF. CDR3 nucleotides: TGTGCCACCAGTGATTTGGAGCCAGGGGAGTACAATGAGCAGTTCTTC. The V call is TRBV24-1, the J call TRBJ2-1; D is perhaps TRBD1 (6 bases). The CDR3 has 16 residues. V was cut by 0 bases and J by 4 bases, with 12 bases left in between. The V gene's germline CDR1 is KGHDR and CDR2 SFDVKD.

This clonotype was observed a handful of times. The chain employs TRBV20-1 and TRBJ2-7, with D tentatively TRBD2 (5 bases). This CDR3 spans 13 amino acids. Germline V gene sequence: CDR1 DFQATT, CDR2 SNEGSKA (reference sequence). Trimming removed 3 bases from V and 7 bases from J, with 16 bases in between. In DNA, the CDR3 is TGCAGTGCTAGCGAGATAGCCACGGGGGAGCAGTACTTC. As protein: CSASEIATGEQYF.